Following are 24 T cell receptor beta chains from one sample sequenced in a study of cytomegalovirus exposure and HLA in healthy donors. In the PCR, 60 Vbeta and 13 Jbeta primers were used. Repertoires were generated with immunoSEQ multiplex PCR, while TCRdb's copy carries only in-frame clones and drops some. The sample records over 55,000 clones, roughly 77% being singletons. The sample consisted of PBMCs. These receptors originate from a woman between 25 and 40 years old in good health and CMV-seronegative.

This CDR3 is CSVVLSSGGRETQYF. In nucleotides, the CDR3 is TGCAGCGTTGTCCTATCTAGCGGGGGCCGGGAGACCCAGTACTTC. The genes are TRBV29-1 and TRBJ2-5; 10 nucleotides agree with TRBD2. The V gene's germline CDR1 is SQVTM and CDR2 ANQGSEA. This CDR3 has 15 amino acids. J gave up 5 bases and V 4 bases, and 10 bases lay outside the gene matches.

The CDR3 sequence: CSVVGTGGYTEAFF. The CDR3 DNA reads TGCAGCGTTGTTGGGACAGGGGGCTACACTGAAGCTTTCTTT. The rearrangement joins TRBV29-1 to TRBJ1-1, with 12 bases fitting TRBD1. Losses at the gene ends were 4 bases for V and 3 bases for J; bases not matched to a gene: 3. The CDR3 loop spans 14 amino acids. CDR1 is SQVTM, CDR2 ANQGSEA, per germline.

The rearrangement joins TRBV30 to TRBJ1-2; 8 bases line up with TRBD1. Looked up from germline, CDR1 is GTSNPN and CDR2 is SVGIG (reference sequence). The CDR3 runs to 13 residues. V was clipped by 3 bases and J by 5 bases; unmatched bases: 5. CDR3: CAWSLTGEYGYTF. In nucleotides, the CDR3 is TGTGCCTGGAGCTTGACAGGGGAGTATGGCTACACCTTC.

This clone was counted only a few times. V usage is TRBV7-6 and J usage is TRBJ2-1; 8 bases map to TRBD2. The trim removed 5 bases at V and 6 bases at J, leaving 9 bases unmatched. The germline CDR1 and CDR2 sequences are SGHVS and FNYEAQ. This CDR3 has 15 residues. CDR3: CASSKQAGAPNEQFF. In DNA form, the CDR3 reads TGTGCCAGCAGCAAGCAAGCGGGAGCCCCCAATGAGCAGTTCTTC.

The table lists this clone with a few counts. The CDR3 DNA sequence: TGTGCCAGCAGCGGGACAGGGAGGGTTAGCACCGGGGAGCTGTTTTTT. As protein: CASSGTGRVSTGELFF. The rearrangement links TRBV5-6 to TRBJ2-2, with 9 bases lining up with TRBD1. The CDR3 sequence is 16 residues long. Trimming took 4 bases from V and 4 from J; bases not matched to a gene: 8. Germline CDR1 reads SGHDT; CDR2 reads YYEEEE.

This clone has only a few counts. J is TRBJ2-2 and V is TRBV29-1, with TRBD1 as a possible D gene (6 bases). Germline V CDR1 and CDR2: SQVTM, ANQGSEA. Trimming left V 5 bases short and J 3 bases short, with 13 bases between. This CDR3 is 14 amino acids long. CDR3 protein: CSVLIRTDTGELFF. The CDR3 DNA reads TGCAGCGTTTTGATCCGGACAGACACCGGGGAGCTGTTTTTT.

Only a few counts were recorded for this clone. The genes are TRBV11-2 and TRBJ1-3; D unresolved. V was pared by 3 bases and J by 9 bases, with 6 bases between. Germline CDR1 reads SGHAT; CDR2 reads FQNNGV. The CDR3 is made up of 11 amino acids. The CDR3 sequence: CASSFSGTIYF. The CDR3 DNA follows: TGTGCCAGCAGCTTCTCGGGCACCATATATTTT.

The rearrangement uses TRBV28 and TRBJ2-2; D is undetermined. The germline CDR1 and CDR2 sequences are MDHEN and SYDVKM. This CDR3 spans 13 amino acids. V dropped 8 bases and J dropped 2 bases, with 9 bases sitting between them. The CDR3 loop is CASLHRNTGELFF. The CDR3 region has the DNA TGTGCCAGCCTCCACAGAAACACCGGGGAGCTGTTTTTT.

The chain links TRBV10-1 to TRBJ2-1, with 10 bases fitting TRBD2. Germline V gene lookup returns CDR1 WNHNN and CDR2 SYGVQD (reference sequence). The ends lost 3 bases at V and 7 bases at J; junction bases unmatched: 6. CDR3 size: 15 residues. CDR3 in DNA: TGCGCCAGCAGTGAAGCGGGGGGGTCCCTTAATGAGCAGTTCTTC. As protein: CASSEAGGSLNEQFF.

V is TRBV6-5 and J is TRBJ1-1; D uncertain. Trimming cost V 0 bases and J 1 base, with 9 bases left between them. Per the germline V gene, CDR1 is MNHEY and CDR2 is SVGAGI. The CDR3 covers 15 residues. For the CDR3, the DNA is TGTGCCAGCAGTTACTCGAGGCCCCAGAACACTGAAGCTTTCTTT. It specifies CASSYSRPQNTEAFF.

The chain has TRBV30 and TRBJ1-4; D gene uncertain. Between the trimmed V and J ends, which lost 2 bases and 6 bases, there was a span of 13 bases. The CDR3 extends over 14 amino acids. The V gene's germline CDR1 is GTSNPN and CDR2 SVGIG (reference sequence). This CDR3 reads CAWSTHGVDEKLFF. In DNA form, the CDR3 reads TGTGCCTGGAGTACCCACGGGGTTGATGAAAAACTGTTTTTT.

This chain uses TRBV7-6 with TRBJ2-1, with TRBD2 as a possible D gene (6 bases). V dropped 5 bases and J dropped 5 bases, with 16 bases sitting between them. CDR3 length: 15 amino acids. Germline V lookup: CDR1 SGHVS, CDR2 FNYEAQ. CDR3 bases: TGTGCCAGCAGCCGCGGGACTGTACGGAACAATGAGCAGTTCTTC. Translation: CASSRGTVRNNEQFF.

This clone was detected only once. This rearrangement joins TRBV6-1 to TRBJ2-7, with D perhaps matching TRBD1 (5 bases). Germline CDR1 MNHNS, CDR2 SASEGT. The CDR3 is made up of 14 amino acids. The CDR3 loop is CASLTGPGPYEQYF. CDR3 nucleotides: TGTGCATCACTCACCGGGCCAGGGCCATACGAGCAGTACTTC.

The V call is TRBV15, the J call TRBJ1-5; D gene uncertain. V was trimmed by 0 bases and J by 9 bases, leaving 6 bases between them. Germline CDR1 and CDR2: LNHNV and YYDKDF (reference sequence). The CDR3 is 12 residues long. The CDR3 spells CATSRDTGPQHF. CDR3 bases: TGTGCCACCAGCAGAGATACGGGGCCCCAGCATTTT.

The chain is built from TRBV29-1 and TRBJ2-3; D perhaps matches TRBD1 (7 bases). V gave up 6 bases and J gave up 2 bases, with 12 bases separating them. Germline assignment: CDR1 SQVTM and CDR2 ANQGSEA. The CDR3 is 13 amino acids. The CDR3 is CSVAGQTTDTQYF. CDR3 nucleotides: TGCAGCGTGGCGGGACAGACCACAGATACGCAGTATTTT.

Regarding this clone: A read error may produce the germline difference seen at one junction end. The rearrangement joins TRBV7-8 to TRBJ2-1; 11 bases are a match to TRBD1. Per the germline V gene, CDR1 is SGHVS and CDR2 is FQNEAQ. CDR3 length equals 13 residues. The CDR3 spells CASSLSRDRGRIF. CDR3 bases: TGTGCCAGCAGCTTATCCCGGGACAGGGGGAGGATCTTC.

The chain uses TRBV9 and TRBJ1-4; D perhaps matches TRBD1 (6 bases). V lost 0 bases and J lost 5, with 11 bases in between. Germline lookup yields CDR1 SGDLS and CDR2 YYNGEE. The CDR3 consists of 15 residues. Here the CDR3 reads CASSVAGTPNEKLFF. The DNA for the CDR3 is TGTGCCAGCAGCGTAGCGGGGACACCCAATGAAAAACTGTTTTTT.

The chain joins TRBV6-1 to TRBJ1-5; 7 bases line up with TRBD1. The germline V gene has CDR1 MNHNS and CDR2 SASEGT. The J segment lost 5 bases and the V segment lost 4 bases, leaving 8 bases of the junction unmatched. The CDR3 is 15 residues long. This CDR3 is CASSGPGTAYQPQHF. The DNA of the CDR3 is TGTGCCAGCAGTGGACCCGGGACAGCTTATCAGCCCCAGCATTTT.

The chain carries TRBV10-3 and TRBJ1-2, with D perhaps matching TRBD1 (6 bases). With 5 bases removed from V and 1 base from J, the gap between germline ends came to 14 bases. This CDR3 spans 15 amino acids. Germline V gives CDR1 ENHRY, CDR2 SYGVKD. The DNA of the CDR3 is TGTGCCATCAGTCAACAGGGCAAGAATAACTATGGCTACACCTTC. As protein: CAISQQGKNNYGYTF.

The V and J genes are TRBV7-9 and TRBJ1-5; maybe TRBD1 (5 bases). The CDR3 length is 16 residues. Trimming removed 3 bases at V and 7 bases at J, with 19 bases between. Germline CDR1 is SEHNR and CDR2 is FQNEAQ (reference sequence). The DNA for the CDR3 is TGTGCCAGCAGCTTGGGGTCAGGGACTCTATTGCAGCCCCAGCATTTT. Residues: CASSLGSGTLLQPQHF.

The chain joins TRBV6-6 to TRBJ1-2, with D possibly TRBD1 on 5 matching bases. V lost 0 bases and J lost 4, with 12 bases in between. Germline lookup yields CDR1 MNHNY and CDR2 SVGAGI (reference sequence). There are 15 residues in the CDR3. This CDR3 reads CASSYSQGWGYGYTF. For the CDR3, the DNA is TGTGCCAGCAGTTACTCCCAGGGATGGGGCTATGGCTACACCTTC.

The chain uses TRBV4-1 and TRBJ2-3; the match to TRBD2 covers 8 bases. V shed 1 base and J 6 bases; nucleotides not matched to a gene: 12. The V gene's germline CDR1 is MGHRA and CDR2 YSYEKL. This CDR3 is built from 17 residues. CDR3 in amino acids: CASSQGRGGPRGDTQYF. Here the CDR3 DNA reads TGCGCCAGCAGCCAAGGCCGGGGGGGTCCCCGGGGGGATACGCAGTATTTT.

CDR3 protein: CASSTQTGGRTGELFF. CDR3 coding DNA: TGTGCCAGCAGCACCCAGACAGGGGGCCGAACCGGGGAGCTGTTTTTT. The chain carries TRBV7-2 and TRBJ2-2; 10 nucleotides match TRBD1. V lost 5 bases to trimming and J lost 5 bases; unmatched junction nucleotides: 8. The CDR3 covers 16 residues. The germline gives CDR1 SGHTA, CDR2 FQGNSA.

The rearrangement uses TRBV11-3 and TRBJ2-1; 10 bases line up with TRBD2. This CDR3 is built from 15 residues. CDR1 and CDR2 (germline): SGHNT, YENEEA. Germline trimming cut 4 bases from V and 4 bases from J; bases unmatched to any gene: 4. Here the CDR3 reads CASSSSGLAYNEQFF. The CDR3 coding sequence is TGTGCCAGCAGCTCATCGGGACTAGCGTACAATGAGCAGTTCTTC.